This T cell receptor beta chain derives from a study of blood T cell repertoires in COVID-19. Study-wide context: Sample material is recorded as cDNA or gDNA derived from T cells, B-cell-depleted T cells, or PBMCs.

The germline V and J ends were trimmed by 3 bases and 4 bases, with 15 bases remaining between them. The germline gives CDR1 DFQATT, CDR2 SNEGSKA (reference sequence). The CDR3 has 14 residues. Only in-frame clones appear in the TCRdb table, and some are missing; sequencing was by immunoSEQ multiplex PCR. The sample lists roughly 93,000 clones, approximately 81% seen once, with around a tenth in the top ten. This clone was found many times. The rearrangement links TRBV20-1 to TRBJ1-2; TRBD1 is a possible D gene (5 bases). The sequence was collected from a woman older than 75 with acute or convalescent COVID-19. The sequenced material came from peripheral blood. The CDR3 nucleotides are TGCAGTGCTAGTGAACTGGGGGGAGTCTATGGCTACACCTTC. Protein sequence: CSASELGGVYGYTF.